Listed below are T cell receptor beta chains from one sample, sequenced in a study of HIV-infected patients and healthy controls. TCRdb reprocessed the 5' RACE reads via MiXCR and lists one record per CDR3 protein. The data show roughly 14,000 distinct CDR3 sequences, 7% seen once. Sequences were obtained from blood. The receptors shown here come from an adult in good health. Each CDR3 is given without its conserved first and last residue.

V gene	J gene	CDR3 protein
TRBV5-4	TRBJ1-2	ASRGGTWNYGYT
TRBV19	TRBJ1-1	ASSRVVNTEAF
TRBV6-2/TRBV6-3	TRBJ2-5	ASSSRGLAGKETQY
TRBV12-3/TRBV12-4	TRBJ2-3	ASTDGTDTQY
TRBV15	TRBJ2-1	ATSGGPRYNEQF
TRBV7-2	TRBJ2-7	ASSLDFSRRYEQY
TRBV7-2	TRBJ2-5	ASSLMGTGVETQY
TRBV4-3	TRBJ1-2	ASSQDKETHYGYT
TRBV30	TRBJ2-5	AWSVLGGKETQY
TRBV7-2	TRBJ1-2	ASSLLLPGSSGYT
TRBV19	TRBJ2-3	ASSIVLTSGSGTDTQY
TRBV19	TRBJ2-7	ASSIVDSTGDEQY
TRBV7-2	TRBJ2-1	ASSRTGTSGRSWSNEQF
TRBV18	TRBJ1-4	ASSPIATNEKLF
TRBV20-1	TRBJ2-7	SARDRFASGRGIYEQY
TRBV15	TRBJ2-3	ATSREGLAGSTDTQY
TRBV11-2	TRBJ2-3	ASRRSGRAGGDTQY
TRBV14	TRBJ2-1	ASSLPRTDEQF
TRBV29-1	TRBJ1-6	SVFDNSPGPLH
TRBV20-1	TRBJ1-5	SARTQGSQLDQPQH
TRBV12-3/TRBV12-4	TRBJ2-5	ASSPPSSGGETQY
TRBV5-1	TRBJ2-1	ASSPVPPGQGANEQF
TRBV3-1	TRBJ1-1	ASSHRQGASTEAF
TRBV27	TRBJ1-2	ASSPPDRVRANYGYT
TRBV27	TRBJ2-5	ASSLAGSRVETQY
TRBV20-1	TRBJ2-1	SANTGGDYNEQF
TRBV18	TRBJ2-7	ASSPSRGESREQY
TRBV7-2	TRBJ1-1	ASSLQGPMNTEAF
TRBV6-2/TRBV6-3	TRBJ2-1	ASRPASGTFSEQF
TRBV2	TRBJ2-5	ASFTRQETQY
TRBV4-3	TRBJ2-1	ASSQAHWSTSLNEQF
TRBV27	TRBJ1-5	ASSWDRGNTQH
TRBV29-1	TRBJ2-3	SVGGRGSDTQY
TRBV30	TRBJ2-7	AWATGDPYEQY
TRBV12-3/TRBV12-4	TRBJ1-5	ASSLRGGDQPQH
TRBV4-3	TRBJ1-2	ASSGEPRVPDYGYT
TRBV28	TRBJ2-6	ASSLFELANVLT
TRBV20-1	TRBJ1-1	SAQLGQGNTEAF
TRBV7-9	TRBJ2-1	ASSTSLAGGPGEQF
TRBV2	TRBJ2-3	ASGDDGTDTQY
TRBV9	TRBJ1-1	ASSLDPGQGAVSTEAF